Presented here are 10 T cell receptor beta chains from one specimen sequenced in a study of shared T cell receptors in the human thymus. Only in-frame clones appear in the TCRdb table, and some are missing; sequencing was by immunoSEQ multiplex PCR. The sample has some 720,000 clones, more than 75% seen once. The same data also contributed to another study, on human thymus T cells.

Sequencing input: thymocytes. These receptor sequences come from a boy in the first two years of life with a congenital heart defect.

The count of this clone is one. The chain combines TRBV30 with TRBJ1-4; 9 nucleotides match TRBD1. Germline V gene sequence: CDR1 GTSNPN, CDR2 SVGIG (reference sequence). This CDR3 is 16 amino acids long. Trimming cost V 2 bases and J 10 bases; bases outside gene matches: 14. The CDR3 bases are TGTGCCTGGAGTTCACATCACCGGGACAGGGTGGGAAAACTGTTTTTT. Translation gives CAWSSHHRDRVGKLFF.

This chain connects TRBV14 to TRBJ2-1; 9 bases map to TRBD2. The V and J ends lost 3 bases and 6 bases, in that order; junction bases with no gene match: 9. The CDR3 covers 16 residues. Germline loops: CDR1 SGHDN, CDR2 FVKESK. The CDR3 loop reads CASSHPGLAVRNEQFF. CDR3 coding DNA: TGTGCCAGCAGCCACCCGGGACTAGCAGTCCGCAATGAGCAGTTCTTC.

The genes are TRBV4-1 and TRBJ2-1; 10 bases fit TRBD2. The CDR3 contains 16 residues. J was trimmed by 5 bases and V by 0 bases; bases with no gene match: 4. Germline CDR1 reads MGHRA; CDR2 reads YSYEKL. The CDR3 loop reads CASSQEGTSDDNEQFF. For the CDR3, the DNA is TGCGCCAGCAGCCAAGAGGGGACTAGCGACGACAATGAGCAGTTCTTC.

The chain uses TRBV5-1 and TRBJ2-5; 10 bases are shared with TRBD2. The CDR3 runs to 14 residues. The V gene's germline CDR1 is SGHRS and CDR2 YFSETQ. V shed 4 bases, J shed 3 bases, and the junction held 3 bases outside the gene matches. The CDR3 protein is CASSEAGGEETQYF. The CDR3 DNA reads TGCGCCAGCAGCGAAGCGGGAGGGGAAGAGACCCAGTACTTC.

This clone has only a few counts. As DNA, the CDR3 is TGTGCCAGCATTGCCAACCCCGGGACAGGGGGCGGCGAGCAGTACTTC. Amino acids: CASIANPGTGGGEQYF. The rearrangement links TRBV27 to TRBJ2-7, with TRBD1 matching 12 bases. After removal of 7 bases from V and 6 bases from J, the junction contained 13 bases not matched to a gene. CDR1 and CDR2 (germline): MNHEY, SMNVEV (reference sequence). The CDR3 spans 16 residues.

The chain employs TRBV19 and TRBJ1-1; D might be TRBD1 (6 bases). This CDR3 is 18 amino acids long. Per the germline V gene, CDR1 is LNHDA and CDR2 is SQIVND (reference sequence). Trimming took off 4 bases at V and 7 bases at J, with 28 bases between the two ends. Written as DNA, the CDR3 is TGTGCCAGTAGTAAAAACCTAATACCTACAGGGTATGGGGGTGAAGCTTTCTTT. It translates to CASSKNLIPTGYGGEAFF.

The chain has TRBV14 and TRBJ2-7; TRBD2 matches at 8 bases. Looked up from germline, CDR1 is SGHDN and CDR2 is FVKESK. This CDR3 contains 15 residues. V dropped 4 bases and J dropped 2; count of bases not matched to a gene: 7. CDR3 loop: CASSPLAANPYEQYF. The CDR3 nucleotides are TGTGCCAGCAGCCCACTAGCGGCCAACCCCTACGAGCAGTACTTC. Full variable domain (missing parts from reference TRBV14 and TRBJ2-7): EAGVTQFPSHSVIEKGQTVTLRCDPISGHDNLYWYRRVMGKEIKFLLHFVKESKQDESGMPNNRFLAERTGGTYSTLKVQPAELEDSGVYFCASSPLAANPYEQYFGPGTRLTVT.

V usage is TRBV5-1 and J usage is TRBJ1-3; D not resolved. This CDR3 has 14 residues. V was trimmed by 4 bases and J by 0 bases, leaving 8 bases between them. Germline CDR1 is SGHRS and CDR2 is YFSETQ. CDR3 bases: TGCGCCAGCAGCCAGCGTGACTCTGGAAACACCATATATTTT. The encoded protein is CASSQRDSGNTIYF.

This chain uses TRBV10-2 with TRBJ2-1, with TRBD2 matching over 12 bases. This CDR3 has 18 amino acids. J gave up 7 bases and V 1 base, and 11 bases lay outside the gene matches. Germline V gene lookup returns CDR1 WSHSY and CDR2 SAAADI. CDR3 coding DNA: TGCGCCAGCAGTGAGTTCCCGCCTAGCGGGAGGGCCCAGAATGAGCAGTTCTTC. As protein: CASSEFPPSGRAQNEQFF.

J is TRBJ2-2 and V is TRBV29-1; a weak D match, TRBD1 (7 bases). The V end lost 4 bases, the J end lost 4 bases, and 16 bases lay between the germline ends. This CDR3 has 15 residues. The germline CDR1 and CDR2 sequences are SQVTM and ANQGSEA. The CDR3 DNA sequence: TGCAGCGTTGCGGTATGGCAGGGGGGCACCGGGGAGCTGTTTTTT. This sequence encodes CSVAVWQGGTGELFF.